This TCR beta chain is drawn from a study of CD8+ T cells in alopecia areata. This clone was seen only once. Its antigen is as yet unknown. After isolation, RNA underwent reverse transcription to generate cDNA as the sequencing template. The data were produced by immunoSEQ multiplex PCR, yet TCRdb's version contains in-frame clones alone and is incomplete. The data hold some 95,000 clones, with about 45% observed a single time. Overall study findings and caveats: Shared TCR sequences were less clear between patients than in mice, possibly partly from HLA diversity. Normal-skin resident alphabeta T cells also appear among scalp sample sequences.

The source material was CD4+ T cells sorted from blood. The receptor comes from a human donor with alopecia areata.

The CDR3: CASSEYMYGQGAADTQYF. CDR3 DNA sequence: TGTGCCAGCAGTGAATATATGTACGGACAGGGGGCCGCAGATACGCAGTATTTT. V usage is TRBV25-1 and J usage is TRBJ2-3, with 11 bases that match TRBD1. The CDR3 consists of 18 residues. Losses at the gene ends were 0 bases for V and 4 bases for J; bases not matched to a gene: 9. Germline V lookup: CDR1 MGHDK, CDR2 SYGVNS.